One sample yielded the 25 T cell receptor beta chains listed below, sequenced in a study of control samples from healthy donors and cancer patients. Sequencing used immunoSEQ multiplex PCR; TCRdb keeps in-frame clones, though not all of them. The table lists about 80,000 clones, 65% to 90% of them singletons. The specimen sequenced was PBMCs. Source of these receptors: a man aged 60-69 years with head and neck cancer.

V usage is TRBV6-5 and J usage is TRBJ1-3; 9 bases map to TRBD1. V lost 7 bases, J lost 7 bases, and 5 bases stayed unmatched. Germline V CDR1 and CDR2: MNHEY, SVGAGI. This CDR3 is 13 amino acids long. The CDR3 reads CASTQGARNTIYF. DNA of the CDR3: TGTGCCAGCACACAGGGGGCGCGCAACACCATATATTTT.

This clone was observed once. The chain links TRBV30 to TRBJ1-2; tentatively, D is TRBD1 (5 bases). Germline loops: CDR1 GTSNPN, CDR2 SVGIG (reference sequence). The CDR3 contains 15 residues. V was pared by 7 bases and J by 4 bases, with 22 bases between. Here the CDR3 DNA reads TGTGCCTCCCCCGGTTGGGACTGGGGTAGCTATGGCTACACCTTC. This gives the protein CASPGWDWGSYGYTF.

The chain links TRBV11-2 to TRBJ2-7, with D perhaps TRBD1 or TRBD2 (5 bases each). Trimming took off 5 bases at V and 9 bases at J, with 14 bases between the two ends. Germline assignment: CDR1 SGHAT and CDR2 FQNNGV. The CDR3 length is 12 residues. The CDR3 protein is CASSPNGAGQYF. The CDR3 DNA sequence: TGTGCCAGCAGCCCAAATGGGGCGGGGCAGTACTTC.

V gene TRBV19 combines with J gene TRBJ1-6; D is uncertain. The CDR3 is 13 residues long. Germline CDR1 is LNHDA and CDR2 is SQIVND (reference sequence). The germline V and J ends were trimmed by 4 bases and 3 bases, with 4 bases remaining between them. The CDR3 region is CASSKGYNSPLHF. Here the CDR3 DNA reads TGTGCCAGTAGTAAGGGCTATAATTCACCCCTCCACTTT.

J is TRBJ1-1 and V is TRBV5-1; D unresolved. This CDR3 is 15 amino acids long. The germline V gene has CDR1 SGHRS and CDR2 YFSETQ. Deletions cut 1 base from V and 1 base from J, with 11 bases between. The CDR3 protein is CASSLYSASNTEAFF. The CDR3 bases are TGCGCCAGCAGCTTGTATTCGGCTTCGAACACTGAAGCTTTCTTT. Full variable domain (rest looked up from reference TRBV5-1 and TRBJ1-1): KAGVTQTPRYLIKTRGQQVTLSCSPISGHRSVSWYQQTPGQGLQFLFEYFSETQRNKGNFPGRFSGRQFSNSRSEMNVSTLELGDSALYLCASSLYSASNTEAFFGQGTRLTVV.

The CDR3 loop is CASSQDWAGQGREAFF. CDR3 DNA sequence: TGTGCCAGCAGCCAAGATTGGGCAGGGCAAGGGAGGGAAGCTTTCTTT. The genes are TRBV3-1 (or the pseudogene TRBV3-2) and TRBJ1-1, with D maybe TRBD1 (5 bases). Trimming cost V 0 bases and J 8 bases, with 19 bases left between them. The length of the CDR3 is 16 residues. Germline lookup yields CDR1 LGHDT and CDR2 YNNKEL (reference sequence).

This chain joins TRBV5-1 and TRBJ2-7; tentative D call: TRBD1 (6 bases). This CDR3 contains 15 residues. Germline V gives CDR1 SGHRS, CDR2 YFSETQ. Trimming stripped 6 bases from V and 2 bases from J, with 18 bases between. CDR3 in DNA: TGCGCCAGCAATACGGGGACACGGGAAGCCTACGAGCAGTACTTC. Its translation: CASNTGTREAYEQYF. Supplemented by reference TRBV5-1 and TRBJ2-7, the full variable domain reads KAGVTQTPRYLIKTRGQQVTLSCSPISGHRSVSWYQQTPGQGLQFLFEYFSETQRNKGNFPGRFSGRQFSNSRSEMNVSTLELGDSALYLCASNTGTREAYEQYFGPGTRLTVT.

Only one count was recorded for this clone. The chain combines TRBV11-2 with TRBJ1-5; D not certain. V was clipped by 5 bases and J by 4 bases, with 9 bases between them. This CDR3 is 13 amino acids long. Per germline, CDR1 SGHAT and CDR2 FQNNGV. The CDR3 protein is CASSPGRNQPQHF. The CDR3 nucleotides are TGTGCCAGCAGCCCTGGGAGAAATCAGCCCCAGCATTTT.

V and J are TRBV20-1 and TRBJ1-1; no firm D call. Germline CDR1 DFQATT, CDR2 SNEGSKA (reference sequence). This CDR3 contains 11 residues. Trimming shortened V by 3 bases and J by 2 bases, and 4 bases separated the two germline ends. The CDR3 coding sequence is TGCAGTGCTAGTGGAAACACTGAAGCTTTCTTT. Translated: CSASGNTEAFF.

The V call is TRBV10-3, the J call TRBJ1-2; D gene uncertain. The germline V gene has CDR1 ENHRY and CDR2 SYGVKD. The CDR3 sequence is 11 residues long. The V and J ends lost 1 base and 6 bases respectively, with 3 bases between them. CDR3 DNA: TGTGCCATCAGTGAGTACGATGGCTACACCTTC. Its translation is CAISEYDGYTF.

The table lists this clone with a few counts. The gene calls are TRBV5-1 and TRBJ2-7; TRBD2 agrees at 8 bases. The V and J ends lost 4 bases and 3 bases, in that order; junction bases with no gene match: 18. The CDR3 is 18 amino acids. CDR1 SGHRS and CDR2 YFSETQ come from the germline V gene. CDR3: CASSLAILPAGVFYEQYF. The CDR3 DNA is TGCGCCAGCAGCCTGGCCATCCTTCCAGCGGGAGTCTTCTACGAGCAGTACTTC.

The chain is built from TRBV2 and TRBJ2-5; 11 bases agree with TRBD2. V shed 6 bases, J shed 2 bases, and the junction held 8 bases outside the gene matches. The length of the CDR3 is 16 residues. Germline V CDR1 and CDR2: SNHLY, FYNNEI. The CDR3, as DNA: TGTGCCAGCAGCGTAGGCGGGACTAGCGGTCAAGAGACCCAGTACTTC. Its protein product is CASSVGGTSGQETQYF. Together with reference TRBV2 and TRBJ2-5, the CDR3 gives the full variable domain: EPEVTQTPSHQVTQMGQEVILRCVPISNHLYFYWYRQILGQKVEFLVSFYNNEISEKSEIFDDQFSVERPDGSNFTLKIRSTKLEDSAMYFCASSVGGTSGQETQYFGPGTRLLVL.

The rearrangement links TRBV27 to TRBJ2-1; unclear D gene. Trimming took off 2 bases at V and 0 bases at J, with 5 bases between the two ends. The CDR3 loop spans 14 amino acids. CDR1 is MNHEY and CDR2 is SMNVEV in the germline V gene (reference sequence). The CDR3 sequence: CASSLRFSYNEQFF. In nucleotides, the CDR3 is TGTGCCAGCAGTTTACGGTTCTCCTACAATGAGCAGTTCTTC.

Concerning this clone: Other nucleotide sequences in the sample specify the same CDR3. The rearrangement uses TRBV3-1 (or the pseudogene TRBV3-2) and TRBJ2-7; no firm D call. V lost 4 bases, J lost 2 bases, and 9 bases lay in between. The CDR3 sequence is 13 residues long. CDR1 is LGHDT, CDR2 YNNKEL, per germline (reference sequence). The CDR3, as DNA: TGTGCCAGCAGCCCGACGGAGACCTACGAGCAGTACTTC. This sequence encodes CASSPTETYEQYF.

The chain joins TRBV5-1 to TRBJ2-1, with D perhaps TRBD2 (6 bases). CDR3 size: 15 residues. Per the germline V gene, CDR1 is SGHRS and CDR2 is YFSETQ. Trimming cost V 0 bases and J 7 bases, with 14 bases left between them. The CDR3 is CASSLAGVSGNEQFF. DNA of the CDR3: TGCGCCAGCAGCTTGGCGGGAGTTTCGGGAAATGAGCAGTTCTTC.

The chain has TRBV5-6 and TRBJ1-3, with 9 bases that match TRBD1. Germline V CDR1 and CDR2: SGHDT, YYEEEE. The CDR3 length is 16 residues. V was pared by 0 bases and J by 5 bases, with 6 bases of the junction left unmatched. The CDR3 DNA reads TGTGCCAGCAGCTTGGACCTTGGACAGGGGCGAAACACCATATATTTT. Encoded protein: CASSLDLGQGRNTIYF.

This chain connects TRBV5-1 to TRBJ2-7; 8 bases are shared with TRBD2. The CDR3 sequence is 15 residues long. The V and J ends lost 4 bases and 3 bases, in that order; junction bases with no gene match: 9. The germline CDR1 and CDR2 sequences are SGHRS and YFSETQ. CDR3 in amino acids: CASSPTGTRLYEQYF. The CDR3 DNA reads TGCGCCAGCAGCCCAACCGGGACTAGACTCTACGAGCAGTACTTC.

This clone was detected only a few times. The chain links TRBV4-1 to TRBJ1-1; D is undetermined. This CDR3 has 15 residues. In germline, CDR1 is MGHRA, CDR2 YSYEKL. V lost 2 bases and J 0 bases, leaving 10 bases between the germline ends. CDR3 in DNA: TGCGCCAGCAGCCAATTGCCGCCAATGAACACTGAAGCTTTCTTT. Residues: CASSQLPPMNTEAFF.

This chain uses TRBV6-1 with TRBJ2-1; D is unclear. The CDR3 loop spans 14 amino acids. The germline gives CDR1 MNHNS, CDR2 SASEGT. Trimming pared 0 bases from V and 6 bases from J, leaving 9 bases between. The CDR3 sequence is CASSEAGQSNEQFF. Here the CDR3 DNA reads TGTGCCAGCAGTGAAGCAGGGCAGAGCAATGAGCAGTTCTTC.

This chain uses TRBV5-1 with TRBJ1-2, with a tentative D call TRBD1 (5 bases). Trimming stripped 3 bases from V and 3 bases from J, with 18 bases between. Germline V gene data show CDR1 as SGHRS and CDR2 as YFSETQ. This CDR3 is 16 amino acids long. For the CDR3, the DNA is TGCGCCAGCAGCTCCGGGACGGCGTCGGGCCACTATGGCTACACCTTC. It encodes CASSSGTASGHYGYTF.

This clone was counted once. This sequence joins TRBV18 and TRBJ2-7, with D perhaps given as TRBD1 or TRBD2 (5 bases each). Germline V gene sequence: CDR1 KGHSH, CDR2 LQKENI. V lost 3 bases and J lost 4, with 25 bases in between. CDR3 length: 18 amino acids. CDR3 in amino acids: CASSPVQEGKGPYYEQYF. Here the CDR3 DNA reads TGTGCCAGCTCACCGGTGCAAGAGGGAAAGGGACCGTATTACGAGCAGTACTTC.

This chain uses TRBV14 with TRBJ1-5, with D uncertain. The length of the CDR3 is 14 residues. Trimming removed 1 base from V and 2 bases from J, with 6 bases in between. Germline loops: CDR1 SGHDN, CDR2 FVKESK. The CDR3 DNA reads TGTGCCAGCAGCCAAGGTGGGGGCAATCAGCCCCAGCATTTT. It yields the protein CASSQGGGNQPQHF. The variable domain in full, completed from reference TRBV14 and TRBJ1-5, reads EAGVTQFPSHSVIEKGQTVTLRCDPISGHDNLYWYRRVMGKEIKFLLHFVKESKQDESGMPNNRFLAERTGGTYSTLKVQPAELEDSGVYFCASSQGGGNQPQHFGDGTRLSIL.

The chain carries TRBV18 and TRBJ1-2; D is unresolved. Germline values: CDR1 KGHSH, CDR2 LQKENI. The CDR3 totals 14 residues. V was pared by 9 bases and J by 3 bases, with 17 bases between. The CDR3 nucleotides are TGTGCCAGTCTAAGGAGTGGAGATTACTATGGCTACACCTTC. Amino acids: CASLRSGDYYGYTF. The whole variable domain, filled in from reference TRBV18 and TRBJ1-2, reads NAGVMQNPRHLVRRRGQEARLRCSPMKGHSHVYWYRQLPEEGLKFMVYLQKENIIDESGMPKERFSAEFPKEGPSILRIQQVVRGDSAAYFCASLRSGDYYGYTFGSGTRLTVV.

The chain links TRBV5-6 to TRBJ1-3; no clear D gene. The CDR3 is 15 amino acids. V shed 0 bases and J shed 0 bases, with 7 bases lying between them. Germline CDR1 reads SGHDT; CDR2 reads YYEEEE. CDR3 sequence (DNA): TGTGCCAGCAGCTTGGGTGTTTACTCTGGAAACACCATATATTTT. It yields the protein CASSLGVYSGNTIYF.

The V and J genes are TRBV2 and TRBJ1-6; tentatively, D is TRBD1 (5 bases). This CDR3 spans 16 amino acids. Trimming cost V 7 bases and J 9 bases, with 22 bases left between them. Germline CDR1 is SNHLY and CDR2 is FYNNEI. The CDR3 loop reads CASNPLGRATSSPLHF. The CDR3, as DNA: TGTGCCAGCAACCCCCTGGGCAGGGCCACAAGTTCACCCCTCCACTTT.